The sequence of this TCR beta chain was determined in a study of blood T cell repertoires in COVID-19. Turning to the study itself: There were acute and convalescent COVID-19 samples, and they came from the United States, Italy and Spain.

This clone was counted once. The CDR3 length is 15 residues. The V end lost 4 bases, the J end lost 5 bases, and 18 bases lay between the germline ends. CDR1 and CDR2 (germline): SGHNT, YYREEE (reference sequence). Libraries were prepared by immunoSEQ multiplex PCR; TCRdb keeps only in-frame clonotypes and omits some of them. This repertoire shows about 260,000 clones, 86% found once; its top ten account for 8.5% to 10%. This TCR derives from a man in his forties who had recovered from COVID-19. V is TRBV5-4 and J is TRBJ2-5; D possibly corresponds to TRBD1 (6 bases). The sequenced sample was peripheral blood. CDR3 sequence: CASSRGQINGETQYF. CDR3 nucleotides: TGTGCCAGCAGCCGTGGACAGATAAACGGGGAGACCCAGTACTTC.